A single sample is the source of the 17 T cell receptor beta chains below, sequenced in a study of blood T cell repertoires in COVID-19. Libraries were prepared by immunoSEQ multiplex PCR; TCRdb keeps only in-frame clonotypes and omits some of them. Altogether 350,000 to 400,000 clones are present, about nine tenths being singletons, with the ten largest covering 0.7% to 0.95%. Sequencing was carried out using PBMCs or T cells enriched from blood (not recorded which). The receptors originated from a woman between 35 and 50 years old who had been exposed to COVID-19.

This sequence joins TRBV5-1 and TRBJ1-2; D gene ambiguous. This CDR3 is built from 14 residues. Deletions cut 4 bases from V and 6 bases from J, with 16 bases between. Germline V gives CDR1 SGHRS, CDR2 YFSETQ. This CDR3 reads CASSRTGTSDGYTF. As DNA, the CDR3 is TGCGCCAGCAGCAGAACGGGAACTTCGGATGGCTACACCTTC.

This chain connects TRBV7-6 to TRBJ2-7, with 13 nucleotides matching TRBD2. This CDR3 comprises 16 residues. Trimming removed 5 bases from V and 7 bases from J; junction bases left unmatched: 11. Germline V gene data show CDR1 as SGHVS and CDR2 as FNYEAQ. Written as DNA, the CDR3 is TGTGCCAGCAGCCCAAAACTAGCGGGAGGGCCCAGGGAGCAGTACTTC. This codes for CASSPKLAGGPREQYF. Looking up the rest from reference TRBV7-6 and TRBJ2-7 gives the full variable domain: GAGVSQSPRYKVTKRGQDVALRCDPISGHVSLYWYRQALGQGPEFLTYFNYEAQQDKSGLPNDRFSAERPEGSISTLTIQRTEQRDSAMYRCASSPKLAGGPREQYFGPGTRLTVT.

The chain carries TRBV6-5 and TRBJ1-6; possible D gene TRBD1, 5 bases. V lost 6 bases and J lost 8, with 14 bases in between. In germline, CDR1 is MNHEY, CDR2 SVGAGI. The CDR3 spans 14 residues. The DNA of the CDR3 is TGTGCCAGCAGGGAGGGCAGGGCGGATTCACCCCTCCACTTT. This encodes CASREGRADSPLHF.

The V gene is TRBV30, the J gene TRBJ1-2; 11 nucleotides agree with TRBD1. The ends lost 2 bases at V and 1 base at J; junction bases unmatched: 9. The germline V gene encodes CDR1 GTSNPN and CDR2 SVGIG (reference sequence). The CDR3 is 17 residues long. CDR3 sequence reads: CAWSRPGQGVINYGYTF. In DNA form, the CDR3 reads TGTGCCTGGAGTCGGCCGGGACAGGGGGTAATTAACTATGGCTACACCTTC.

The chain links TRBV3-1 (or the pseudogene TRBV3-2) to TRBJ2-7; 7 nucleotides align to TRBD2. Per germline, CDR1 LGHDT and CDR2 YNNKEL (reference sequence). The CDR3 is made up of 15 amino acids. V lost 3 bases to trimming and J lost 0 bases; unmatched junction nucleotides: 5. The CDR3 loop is CASSQGGYSSYEQYF. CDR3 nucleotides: TGTGCCAGCAGCCAGGGGGGGTATAGCTCCTACGAGCAGTACTTC.

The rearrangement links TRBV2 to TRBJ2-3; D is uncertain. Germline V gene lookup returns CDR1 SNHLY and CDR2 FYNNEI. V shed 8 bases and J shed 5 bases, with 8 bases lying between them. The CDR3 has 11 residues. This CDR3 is CASESLDTQYF. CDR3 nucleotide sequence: TGTGCCAGCGAAAGCCTAGATACGCAGTATTTT.

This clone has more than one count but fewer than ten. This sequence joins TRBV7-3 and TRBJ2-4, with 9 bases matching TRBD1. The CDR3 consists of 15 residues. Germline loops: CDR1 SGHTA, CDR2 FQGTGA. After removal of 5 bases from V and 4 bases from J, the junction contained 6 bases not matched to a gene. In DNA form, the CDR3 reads TGTGCCAGCAGCCCGGGACAGGGTGATAAAAACATTCAGTACTTC. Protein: CASSPGQGDKNIQYF. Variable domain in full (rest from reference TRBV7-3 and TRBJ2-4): GAGVSQTPSNKVTEKGKYVELRCDPISGHTALYWYRQSLGQGPEFLIYFQGTGAADDSGLPNDRFFAVRPEGSVSTLKIQRTERGDSAVYLCASSPGQGDKNIQYFGAGTRLSVL.

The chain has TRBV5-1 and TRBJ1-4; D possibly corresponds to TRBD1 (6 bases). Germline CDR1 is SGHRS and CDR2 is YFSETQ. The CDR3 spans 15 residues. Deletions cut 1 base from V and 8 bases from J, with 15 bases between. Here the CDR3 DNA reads TGCGCCAGCAGCTTGTTGGGCGGGGGGCAGGAAAAACTGTTTTTT. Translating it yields CASSLLGGGQEKLFF.

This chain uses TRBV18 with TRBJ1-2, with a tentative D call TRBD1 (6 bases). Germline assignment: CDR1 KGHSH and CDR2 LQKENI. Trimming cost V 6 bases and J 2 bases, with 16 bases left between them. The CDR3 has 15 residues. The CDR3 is CASSPTRDTNYGYTF. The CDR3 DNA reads TGTGCCAGCTCGCCGACTCGGGACACCAACTATGGCTACACCTTC.

DNA of the CDR3: TGTGCCATCAGAGGGCAGGGGGCCCCGAACACTGAAGCTTTCTTT. Its protein is CAIRGQGAPNTEAFF. The chain employs TRBV6-5 and TRBJ1-1; 8 bases line up with TRBD1. Unmatched junction bases numbered 11, after V lost 10 bases and J lost 1 base. The CDR3 sequence is 15 residues long. Germline V gene sequence: CDR1 MNHEY, CDR2 SVGAGI.

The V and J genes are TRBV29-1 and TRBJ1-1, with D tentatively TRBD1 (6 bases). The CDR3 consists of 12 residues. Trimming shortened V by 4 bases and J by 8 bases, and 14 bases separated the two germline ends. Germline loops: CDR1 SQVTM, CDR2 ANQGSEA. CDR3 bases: TGCAGCGTTGCCCAAAGTGGGGGCGAAGCTTTCTTT. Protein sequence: CSVAQSGGEAFF.

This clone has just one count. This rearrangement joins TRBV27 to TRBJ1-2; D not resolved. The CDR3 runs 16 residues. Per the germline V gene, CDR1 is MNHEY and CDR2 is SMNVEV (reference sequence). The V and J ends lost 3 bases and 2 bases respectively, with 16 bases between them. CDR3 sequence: CASSLSYRSRNYGYTF. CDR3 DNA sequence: TGTGCCAGCAGTTTGAGTTACCGGTCTCGGAACTATGGCTACACCTTC.

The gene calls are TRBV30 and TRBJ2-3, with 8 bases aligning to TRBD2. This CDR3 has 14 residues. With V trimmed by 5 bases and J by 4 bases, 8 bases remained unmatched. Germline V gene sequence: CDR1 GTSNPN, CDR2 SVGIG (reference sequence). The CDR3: CAWVIAGGSDTQYF. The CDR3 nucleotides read TGTGCCTGGGTGATTGCGGGGGGATCAGATACGCAGTATTTT.

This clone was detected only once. The CDR3 nucleotides are TGTGCCAACCGGGGAACTGGAAACACCATATATTTT. This gives the protein CANRGTGNTIYF. V gene TRBV7-9 combines with J gene TRBJ1-3; D unresolved. This CDR3 region has 12 residues. Germline V lookup: CDR1 SEHNR, CDR2 FQNEAQ (reference sequence). Trimming pared 10 bases from V and 2 bases from J, leaving 9 bases between.

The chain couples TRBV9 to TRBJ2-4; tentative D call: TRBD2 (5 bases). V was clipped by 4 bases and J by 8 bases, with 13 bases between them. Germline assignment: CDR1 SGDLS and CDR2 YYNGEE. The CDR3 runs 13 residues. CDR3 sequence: CASSPSGGHIQYF. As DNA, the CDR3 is TGTGCCAGCAGCCCTTCAGGCGGGCACATTCAGTACTTC.

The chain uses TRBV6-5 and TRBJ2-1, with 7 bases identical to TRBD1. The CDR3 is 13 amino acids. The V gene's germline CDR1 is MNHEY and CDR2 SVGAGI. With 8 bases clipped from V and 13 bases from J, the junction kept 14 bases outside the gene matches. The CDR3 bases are TGTGCCAGCCGAAGGGACAGCTCATCAACCCAGTTCTTC. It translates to CASRRDSSSTQFF.

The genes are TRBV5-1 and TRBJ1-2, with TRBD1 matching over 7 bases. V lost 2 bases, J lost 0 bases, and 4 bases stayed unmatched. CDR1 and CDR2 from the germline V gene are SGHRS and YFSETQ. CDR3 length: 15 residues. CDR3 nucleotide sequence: TGCGCCAGCAGCTTTATAACAGGGGCTAACTATGGCTACACCTTC. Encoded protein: CASSFITGANYGYTF.